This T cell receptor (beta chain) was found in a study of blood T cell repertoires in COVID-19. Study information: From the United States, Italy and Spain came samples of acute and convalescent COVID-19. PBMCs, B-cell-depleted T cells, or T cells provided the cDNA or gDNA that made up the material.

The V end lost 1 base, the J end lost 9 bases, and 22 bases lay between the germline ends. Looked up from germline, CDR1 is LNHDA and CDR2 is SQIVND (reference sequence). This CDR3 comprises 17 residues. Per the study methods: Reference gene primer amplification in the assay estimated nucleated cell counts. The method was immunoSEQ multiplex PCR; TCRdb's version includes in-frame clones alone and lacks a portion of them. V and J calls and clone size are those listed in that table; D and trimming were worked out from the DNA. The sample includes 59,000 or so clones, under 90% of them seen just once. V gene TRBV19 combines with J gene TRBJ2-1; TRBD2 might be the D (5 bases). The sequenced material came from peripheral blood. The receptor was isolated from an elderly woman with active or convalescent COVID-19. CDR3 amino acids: CASSIGTPPGSHVEQFF. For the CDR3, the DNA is TGTGCCAGTAGTATAGGCACTCCCCCGGGGTCACATGTTGAGCAGTTCTTC.